This T cell receptor beta chain was sequenced in a study of T cell responses to AZD1222 COVID-19 vaccine. Findings of the study overall: Targeting of unmutated variant regions was reportedly seen in nearly half of spike-specific TCRs.

This CDR3 contains 14 residues. Germline CDR1 and CDR2: PRHDT and FYEKMQ (reference sequence). Germline trimming cut 6 bases from V and 3 bases from J; bases unmatched to any gene: 6. This clone turned up a few times. Its specificity is unknown. Some clones are missing from TCRdb's copy, which holds only in-frame ones; the method was immunoSEQ multiplex PCR. The sample carries 80,000 or so clones, 70% to 90% recorded once. The rearrangement uses TRBV13 and TRBJ1-2, with TRBD1 identical over 8 bases. The input for sequencing was peripheral blood, taken on day 0 of AZD1222 vaccination. The receptor's source is an adult in good health. The CDR3 nucleotides are TGTGCCAGCAGTATCGGGACAGGCGACTATGGCTACACCTTC. It specifies CASSIGTGDYGYTF.